These 25 T cell receptor beta chains were all obtained from the same sample, sequenced in a study of shared clonotypes between healthy human individuals. Some clones are missing from TCRdb's copy, which holds only in-frame ones; the method was immunoSEQ multiplex PCR. Among about 2.1 million clones listed, 93% were seen once. CD45RO negativity and positive selection for CCR7 defined naive CD8 cells, a population that excluded terminally differentiated effector memory CD45RA+ cells. The sequenced material came from naive CD8+ T cells from PBMCs. Every receptor here comes from a man younger than 35 in good health. Some clones in this sample may be carry-over from other donors' samples.

The chain links TRBV10-1 to TRBJ2-4, with unresolved D. CDR1 and CDR2 (germline): WNHNN, SYGVQD (reference sequence). Trimming took off 0 bases at V and 6 bases at J, with 12 bases between the two ends. The CDR3 runs 15 residues. Here the CDR3 DNA reads TGCGCCAGCAGTGAGTCGAGTCAGGATGGAAACATTCAGTACTTC. Protein: CASSESSQDGNIQYF.

The rearrangement joins TRBV27 to TRBJ2-1, with D perhaps matching TRBD1 (6 bases). CDR3 size: 14 residues. The germline V gene has CDR1 MNHEY and CDR2 SMNVEV (reference sequence). V dropped 1 base and J dropped 5 bases, with 9 bases sitting between them. The CDR3 loop reads CASSLYRVNNEQFF. CDR3 nucleotides: TGTGCCAGCAGTTTATACAGGGTTAACAATGAGCAGTTCTTC.

CDR3 loop: CASSPRPGLASTGELFF. The CDR3 DNA reads TGTGCCAGCAGCCCACGACCGGGACTAGCGAGCACCGGGGAGCTGTTTTTT. The chain recombines TRBV4-2 with TRBJ2-2; TRBD2 agrees at 10 bases. The V segment lost 4 bases and the J segment 4 bases; nucleotides outside the gene matches: 9. This CDR3 comprises 17 residues. Looked up from germline, CDR1 is LGHNA and CDR2 is YNFKEQ.

Concerning this clone itself: Other DNA sequences of this sample code for an identical CDR3. This chain uses TRBV29-1 with TRBJ2-1; D tentatively reads TRBD1 or TRBD2 (5 bases each). From germline, CDR1 is SQVTM and CDR2 ANQGSEA. V gave up 5 bases and J gave up 4 bases, with 12 bases separating them. The CDR3 runs 13 residues. CDR3 amino acids: CSVPGTSYNEQFF. CDR3 DNA sequence: TGCAGCGTTCCCGGGACCTCATACAATGAGCAGTTCTTC.

This clone was seen just once. The gene calls are TRBV7-9 and TRBJ2-5, with 15 bases that match TRBD2. Germline CDR1 reads SEHNR; CDR2 reads FQNEAQ (reference sequence). V shed 11 bases, J shed 0 bases, and the junction held 10 bases outside the gene matches. The CDR3 extends over 17 amino acids. The CDR3 loop reads CAGTSGRTRKYQETQYF. The CDR3, as DNA: TGTGCCGGGACTAGCGGGAGGACTAGGAAGTACCAAGAGACCCAGTACTTC.

The J gene is TRBJ2-1, the V gene TRBV2; possible D gene TRBD2, 5 bases. Trimming removed 2 bases at V and 8 bases at J, with 10 bases between. This CDR3 contains 13 residues. Germline CDR1 SNHLY, CDR2 FYNNEI. CDR3 coding DNA: TGTGCCAGCAGTGAACGGGAACTCGATGAGCAGTTCTTC. It translates to CASSERELDEQFF.

The genes are TRBV7-9 and TRBJ2-1; D not certain. The CDR3 is 14 residues long. Between the trimmed V and J ends, which lost 1 base and 0 bases, there was a span of 4 bases. CDR1 is SEHNR and CDR2 is FQNEAQ in the germline V gene (reference sequence). Here the CDR3 reads CASSLVFSYNEQFF. As DNA, the CDR3 is TGTGCCAGCAGCTTAGTGTTCTCCTACAATGAGCAGTTCTTC.

The V call is TRBV7-9, the J call TRBJ1-3; no clear D. V was shortened by 1 base and J by 0 bases, with 7 bases between the two germline ends. The CDR3 has 15 residues. CDR1 is SEHNR, CDR2 FQNEAQ, per germline (reference sequence). CDR3 protein: CASSLGAYSGNTIYF. As DNA, the CDR3 is TGTGCCAGCAGCTTAGGGGCCTACTCTGGAAACACCATATATTTT. The full variable domain, in which reference TRBV7-9 and TRBJ1-3 provide the parts outside the CDR3, is DTGVSQNPRHKITKRGQNVTFRCDPISEHNRLYWYRQTLGQGPEFLTYFQNEAQLEKSRLLSDRFSAERPKGSFSTLEIQRTEQGDSAMYLCASSLGAYSGNTIYFGEGSWLTVV.

The chain employs TRBV15 and TRBJ2-1, with TRBD2 identical over 10 bases. From germline, CDR1 is LNHNV and CDR2 YYDKDF (reference sequence). The V gene end was trimmed by 0 bases and the J gene end by 9 bases; junction bases not matched to a gene: 11. The CDR3 length is 17 residues. CDR3 protein: CATSREWGAGGPREQFF. The CDR3 DNA is TGTGCCACCAGCAGAGAATGGGGAGCGGGAGGGCCTCGTGAGCAGTTCTTC.

This clone was recorded only once. The chain carries TRBV28 and TRBJ2-7, with D possibly being TRBD1 (6 bases). Trimming cost V 5 bases and J 2 bases, with 13 bases left between them. Germline-derived CDR1 and CDR2 are MDHEN and SYDVKM. The CDR3 extends over 14 amino acids. CDR3 residues: CASSNTGNTYEQYF. In DNA, the CDR3 is TGTGCCAGCAGTAATACAGGGAATACCTACGAGCAGTACTTC.

This rearrangement joins TRBV7-3 to TRBJ2-2; the match to TRBD2 covers 7 bases. This CDR3 is 18 amino acids long. V dropped 0 bases and J dropped 7; count of bases not matched to a gene: 14. The V gene's germline CDR1 is SGHTA and CDR2 FQGTGA. The CDR3 region is CASSLTIGSGVAHGELFF. CDR3 DNA: TGTGCCAGCAGCTTAACCATAGGGAGCGGGGTAGCGCACGGGGAGCTGTTTTTT.

The gene calls are TRBV4-1 and TRBJ2-7; 10 bases match TRBD1. The CDR3 covers 15 residues. From germline, CDR1 is MGHRA and CDR2 YSYEKL. Trimming cost V 4 bases and J 9 bases; bases outside gene matches: 12. CDR3 in amino acids: CASSPGTGESSVQYF. For the CDR3, the DNA is TGCGCCAGCAGCCCGGGGACAGGGGAGTCGTCGGTGCAGTACTTC.

J is TRBJ2-1 and V is TRBV7-9; 10 bases are a match to TRBD2. The CDR3 sequence is 16 residues long. CDR1 is SEHNR and CDR2 is FQNEAQ in the germline V gene (reference sequence). V lost 4 bases, J lost 7 bases, and 10 bases stayed unmatched. In DNA, the CDR3 is TGTGCCAGCAGCTCCCCTCTAGCGGGAGTGGAAAATGAGCAGTTCTTC. Protein sequence: CASSSPLAGVENEQFF.

The CDR3, as DNA: TGTGCCAGCAGTTTATCTCTAGGATCCTATGAGCAGTTCTTC. Its protein is CASSLSLGSYEQFF. The rearrangement uses TRBV27 and TRBJ2-1; no clear D. The CDR3 sequence is 14 residues long. The ends were cut back, 0 bases at V and 8 bases at J, with 11 bases in the middle. Germline-derived CDR1 and CDR2 are MNHEY and SMNVEV (reference sequence).

In the case of this clone: The same CDR3 can be traced to other DNA sequences in this sample. V and J are TRBV29-1 and TRBJ1-2, with D perhaps TRBD1 (5 bases). Trimming stripped 6 bases from V and 4 bases from J, with 15 bases between. CDR3 length: 13 residues. CDR1 and CDR2 from the germline V gene are SQVTM and ANQGSEA. DNA of the CDR3: TGCAGCGTCGTTGGACAAGGACTCTATGGCTACACCTTC. It codes for CSVVGQGLYGYTF.

The chain has TRBV19 and TRBJ1-4; TRBD1 matches at 9 bases. Germline trimming cut 4 bases from V and 6 bases from J; bases unmatched to any gene: 3. Looked up from germline, CDR1 is LNHDA and CDR2 is SQIVND (reference sequence). The CDR3 has 14 amino acids. CDR3 sequence: CASSTWDRDEKLFF. The CDR3 bases are TGTGCCAGTAGTACCTGGGACAGGGATGAAAAACTGTTTTTT.

The chain has TRBV4-1 and TRBJ2-3; D gene uncertain. The CDR3 loop spans 16 amino acids. V lost 1 base and J lost 8, with 19 bases in between. The germline V gene has CDR1 MGHRA and CDR2 YSYEKL. The CDR3 loop reads CASSQGAQIPHGTQYF. CDR3 nucleotides: TGCGCCAGCAGCCAAGGTGCCCAGATCCCACATGGTACGCAGTATTTT.

This clone was detected only a few times. V usage is TRBV7-9 and J usage is TRBJ2-7, with 10 bases that match TRBD1. The germline gives CDR1 SEHNR, CDR2 FQNEAQ (reference sequence). This CDR3 is 16 amino acids long. V shed 5 bases, J shed 2 bases, and the junction held 9 bases outside the gene matches. The CDR3 DNA reads as TGTGCCAGCAGCGGTGAGGGGACAGGGGCTACCTACGAGCAGTACTTC. Encoded protein: CASSGEGTGATYEQYF.

Concerning this clone: Its ends do not fully match the called genes, so a read error is possible. This sequence joins TRBV27 and TRBJ2-7, with D possibly TRBD1 on 5 matching bases. CDR3 length: 15 amino acids. Germline CDR1 reads MNHEY; CDR2 reads SMNVEV (reference sequence). DNA of the CDR3: TGTGCCAGCAGTTTGGCCCCAAAGACAGCCTACGAGCAGTATTTC. It encodes CASSLAPKTAYEQYF.

This clone appeared once. J is TRBJ2-5 and V is TRBV7-8, with D perhaps TRBD1 (7 bases). CDR1 and CDR2 from the germline V gene are SGHVS and FQNEAQ. Trimming shortened V by 7 bases and J by 4 bases, and 19 bases separated the two germline ends. This CDR3 is built from 15 residues. CDR3 residues: CASNLGAGGIETQYF. CDR3 DNA sequence: TGTGCCAGCAACCTGGGGGCAGGGGGGATAGAGACCCAGTACTTC.

This chain uses TRBV5-8 with TRBJ2-3, with 9 nucleotides matching TRBD2. After removal of 4 bases from V and 4 bases from J, the junction contained 7 bases not matched to a gene. Germline lookup yields CDR1 SGHTS and CDR2 YDEGEE. The CDR3 has 15 amino acids. CDR3 nucleotide sequence: TGTGCCAGCAGCGTCCTAGCGGGAACGTCAGATACGCAGTATTTT. Translated, it gives CASSVLAGTSDTQYF.

The J gene is TRBJ2-7, the V gene TRBV27, with 7 bases matching TRBD1. The CDR3 sequence is 13 residues long. Germline loops: CDR1 MNHEY, CDR2 SMNVEV (reference sequence). With V trimmed by 3 bases and J by 5 bases, 4 bases remained unmatched. In nucleotides, the CDR3 is TGTGCCAGCAGTTTCACAGGGGTGCACGAGCAGTACTTC. It yields the protein CASSFTGVHEQYF.

This chain joins TRBV2 and TRBJ2-3; no firm D call. The germline V gene has CDR1 SNHLY and CDR2 FYNNEI. Trimming pared 4 bases from V and 3 bases from J, leaving 23 bases between. This CDR3 contains 18 residues. The chain's CDR3 is CASSGYGPLLGLTDTQYF. CDR3 bases: TGTGCCAGCAGTGGCTACGGGCCCCTGTTAGGCCTAACAGATACGCAGTATTTT.

This chain links TRBV9 with TRBJ1-5, with D hard to call. V lost 4 bases to trimming and J lost 1 base, with 12 bases between them. CDR1 is SGDLS, CDR2 YYNGEE, per germline. The CDR3 spans 15 residues. The DNA of the CDR3 is TGTGCCAGCAGCCTCACGGCTGGGAGCAATCAGCCCCAGCATTTT. Its translation: CASSLTAGSNQPQHF. Using reference TRBV9 and TRBJ1-5 for the parts outside the CDR3, the full variable domain is DSGVTQTPKHLITATGQRVTLRCSPRSGDLSVYWYQQSLDQGLQFLIQYYNGEERAKGNILERFSAQQFPDLHSELNLSSLELGDSALYFCASSLTAGSNQPQHFGDGTRLSIL.

The V gene is TRBV27, the J gene TRBJ1-2, with D hard to call. CDR1 and CDR2 (germline): MNHEY, SMNVEV (reference sequence). CDR3 length: 13 amino acids. Deletions cut 5 bases from V and 8 bases from J, with 15 bases between. The CDR3 DNA reads as TGTGCCAGCAGTCTACAAGCCGGCGGGGGCTACACCTTC. It translates to CASSLQAGGGYTF.